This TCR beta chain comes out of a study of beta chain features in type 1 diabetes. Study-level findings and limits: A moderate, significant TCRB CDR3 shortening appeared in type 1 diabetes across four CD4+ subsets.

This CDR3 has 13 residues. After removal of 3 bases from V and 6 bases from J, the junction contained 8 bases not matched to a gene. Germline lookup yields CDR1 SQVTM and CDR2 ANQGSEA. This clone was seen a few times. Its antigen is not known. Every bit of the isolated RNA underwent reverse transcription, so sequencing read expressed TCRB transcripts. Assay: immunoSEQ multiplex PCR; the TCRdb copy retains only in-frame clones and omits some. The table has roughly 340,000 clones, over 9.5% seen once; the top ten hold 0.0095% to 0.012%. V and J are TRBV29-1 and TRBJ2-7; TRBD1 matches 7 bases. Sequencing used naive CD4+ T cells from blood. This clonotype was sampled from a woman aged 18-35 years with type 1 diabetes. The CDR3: CSVESRGPAEQYF. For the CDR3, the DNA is TGCAGCGTTGAGTCTAGGGGGCCCGCCGAGCAGTACTTC.